Each of the 18 T cell receptor beta chains below was sequenced from the same sample in a study of PD-1 blockade in mismatch repair-deficient tumors (dated by TCRdb to 2016 to 2017). Library method: the immunoSEQ multiplex PCR assay. As stored in TCRdb, this immuneACCESS dataset retains in-frame rearrangements with V and J assigned. A fraction of the clones does not appear; measured against another copy, unresolved V genes explain less than half of the discrepancy, and the remainder lacks a known reason. This sample comprises some 120,000 clones, about nine tenths of them detected only once. The leading ten clones occupy 12% of the sample. The sample was peripheral blood, taken just under 74 weeks after starting pembrolizumab. The receptors were gathered from an adult with mismatch repair-deficient cancer.

The chain combines TRBV6-6 with TRBJ1-2; 8 bases are a match to TRBD1. Germline V lookup: CDR1 MNHNY, CDR2 SVGAGI (reference sequence). The CDR3 totals 13 residues. Unmatched junction bases numbered 6, after V lost 4 bases and J lost 8 bases. This CDR3 reads CASSSGTGDGYTF. CDR3 coding DNA: TGTGCCAGCAGTTCCGGGACAGGTGACGGCTACACCTTC.

V is TRBV7-9 and J is TRBJ1-4; the D is unclear. The germline gives CDR1 SEHNR, CDR2 FQNEAQ (reference sequence). The CDR3 runs to 14 residues. Trimming shortened V by 1 base and J by 8 bases, and 11 bases separated the two germline ends. CDR3 coding DNA: TGTGCCAGCAGCTTAGAGGCGCGGAACGAAAAACTGTTTTTT. It encodes CASSLEARNEKLFF.

The chain employs TRBV7-2 and TRBJ2-7; 9 bases align to TRBD2. The CDR3 totals 16 residues. Germline V gene data show CDR1 as SGHTA and CDR2 as FQGNSA. The ends lost 5 bases at V and 3 bases at J; junction bases unmatched: 11. CDR3 DNA sequence: TGTGCCAGCAGCCCGGTCCCAGCGGGAGGCGACTACGAGCAGTACTTC. Translation: CASSPVPAGGDYEQYF.

This chain connects TRBV5-6 to TRBJ2-5; D uncertain. Germline assignment: CDR1 SGHDT and CDR2 YYEEEE. V was pared by 0 bases and J by 1 base, with 7 bases between. CDR3 length: 14 amino acids. The CDR3 bases are TGTGCCAGCAGCTTGGTACGTCGCCAAGAGACCCAGTACTTC. This translates into CASSLVRRQETQYF.

The V gene is TRBV6-6, the J gene TRBJ2-5; 11 bases are a match to TRBD1. The CDR3 has 16 amino acids. With V trimmed by 0 bases and J by 4 bases, 4 bases remained unmatched. Germline V gene data show CDR1 as MNHNY and CDR2 as SVGAGI (reference sequence). CDR3 sequence: CASSYSPDRGRETQYF. CDR3 DNA sequence: TGTGCCAGCAGTTACTCCCCGGACAGGGGGCGAGAGACCCAGTACTTC.

The CDR3 protein is CAISELDSGVSYEQYF. CDR3 DNA sequence: TGTGCCATCAGTGAGTTAGATAGCGGGGTCTCCTACGAGCAGTACTTC. V usage is TRBV10-3 and J usage is TRBJ2-7, with 8 bases fitting TRBD2. The germline V gene encodes CDR1 ENHRY and CDR2 SYGVKD. This CDR3 has 16 residues. The V segment lost 1 base and the J segment 0 bases; nucleotides outside the gene matches: 5.

This clone appeared a single time. The chain recombines TRBV20-1 with TRBJ2-5; D ambiguous. The CDR3 sequence is 11 residues long. Germline V gene lookup returns CDR1 DFQATT and CDR2 SNEGSKA (reference sequence). Trimming removed 0 bases from V and 10 bases from J, with 9 bases in between. The DNA of the CDR3 is TGCAGTGCTAGAGATTTGAGTGTCCAGTACTTC. This translates into CSARDLSVQYF.

The V call is TRBV11-3, the J call TRBJ2-1; 10 positions agree with TRBD1. Germline CDR1 SGHNT, CDR2 YENEEA. V was clipped by 0 bases and J by 4 bases; unmatched bases: 6. This CDR3 region has 17 residues. The chain's CDR3 is CASSLDQRDRGYNEQFF. CDR3 bases: TGTGCCAGCAGCTTAGATCAACGGGACAGGGGATACAATGAGCAGTTCTTC. The whole variable domain, remainder taken from reference TRBV11-3 and TRBJ2-1, is EAGVVQSPRYKIIEKKQPVAFWCNPISGHNTLYWYLQNLGQGPELLIRYENEEAVDDSQLPKDRFSAERLKGVDSTLKIQPAELGDSAVYLCASSLDQRDRGYNEQFFGPGTRLTVL.

The V gene is TRBV4-3, the J gene TRBJ2-1; D may be TRBD1 (5 bases). Germline V gives CDR1 LGHNA, CDR2 YSLEER. V was trimmed by 1 base and J by 6 bases, leaving 10 bases between them. The CDR3 has 14 amino acids. The CDR3, as DNA: TGCGCCAGCAGCCAAGGGATCAGGGCCAATGAGCAGTTCTTC. Amino acids: CASSQGIRANEQFF.

This clone was seen only a few times. This chain uses TRBV6-5 with TRBJ2-7; a possible D gene is TRBD2 (5 bases). The V gene lost 9 bases and the J gene lost 0 bases, with 12 bases spanning the gap. CDR1 is MNHEY, CDR2 SVGAGI, per germline. This CDR3 comprises 13 residues. The CDR3 loop reads CASRRTYSYEQYF. CDR3 DNA sequence: TGTGCCAGTCGTCGGACTTACTCCTACGAGCAGTACTTC.

The chain carries TRBV4-1 and TRBJ2-6, with D perhaps matching TRBD1 (5 bases). Trimming removed 0 bases at V and 0 bases at J, with 15 bases between. This CDR3 is built from 19 residues. Germline lookup yields CDR1 MGHRA and CDR2 YSYEKL. CDR3 protein: CASSQEGAGINSGANVLTF. CDR3 nucleotides: TGCGCCAGCAGCCAAGAAGGGGCAGGGATAAACTCTGGGGCCAACGTCCTGACTTTC.

V gene TRBV28 combines with J gene TRBJ1-2; 7 bases align to TRBD1. Per the germline V gene, CDR1 is MDHEN and CDR2 is SYDVKM. J lost 6 bases, V lost 4 bases, and 8 bases had no gene match. The CDR3 extends over 14 amino acids. CDR3 coding DNA: TGTGCCAGCAGTTCGCAGACAGGGAAGGATGGCTACACCTTC. Its translation is CASSSQTGKDGYTF.

The rearrangement links TRBV23-1 to TRBJ2-2; D possibly uses TRBD1 or TRBD2 (6 bases each). TRBV23-1 is an ORF for which the function is uncertain. This CDR3 contains 12 residues. The CDR3, as DNA: TGCGACGGCGAGGGGGGCCCCGGGGAGCTGTTTTTT. Protein: CDGEGGPGELFF.

The rearrangement uses TRBV9 and TRBJ2-4; tentative D call: TRBD1 (6 bases). Trimming took 3 bases from V and 3 from J, leaving 13 bases between them. The CDR3 totals 15 residues. The V gene's germline CDR1 is SGDLS and CDR2 YYNGEE. This CDR3 is CASSASTGIKNIQYF. The CDR3 region has the DNA TGTGCCAGCAGCGCCAGTACAGGGATCAAAAACATTCAGTACTTC.

The chain recombines TRBV4-1 with TRBJ2-1, with 10 bases fitting TRBD1. This CDR3 region has 17 residues. Losses at the gene ends were 0 bases for V and 5 bases for J; bases not matched to a gene: 7. Per the germline V gene, CDR1 is MGHRA and CDR2 is YSYEKL. The CDR3: CASSQDPGTGVHNEQFF. CDR3 nucleotide sequence: TGCGCCAGCAGCCAAGACCCCGGGACAGGGGTACACAATGAGCAGTTCTTC.

This clone was seen once. The rearrangement joins TRBV5-5 to TRBJ1-1, with no clear D. V was trimmed by 0 bases and J by 3 bases, leaving 3 bases between them. Germline values: CDR1 SGHKS, CDR2 YYEKEE (reference sequence). The length of the CDR3 is 12 residues. DNA of the CDR3: TGTGCCAGCAGCTTGGGAGACACTGAAGCTTTCTTT. Translation gives CASSLGDTEAFF.

This rearrangement joins TRBV2 to TRBJ2-7; weak D call: TRBD2 (5 bases). CDR3 length: 14 residues. Germline V lookup: CDR1 SNHLY, CDR2 FYNNEI. Trimming pared 3 bases from V and 6 bases from J, leaving 15 bases between. The CDR3 nucleotides read TGTGCCAGCAGTGACCTGGTAACGAGCGGCGAGCAGTACTTC. Its protein product is CASSDLVTSGEQYF.

The chain uses TRBV10-2 and TRBJ2-7; 9 positions agree with TRBD2. CDR1 WSHSY and CDR2 SAAADI come from the germline V gene. There are 15 residues in the CDR3. V lost 2 bases and J lost 0; bases outside the gene matches: 2. The CDR3 DNA reads TGCGCCAGCAGTGAGCGTAGCGGGAGCTCCTACGAGCAGTACTTC. The encoded protein is CASSERSGSSYEQYF.